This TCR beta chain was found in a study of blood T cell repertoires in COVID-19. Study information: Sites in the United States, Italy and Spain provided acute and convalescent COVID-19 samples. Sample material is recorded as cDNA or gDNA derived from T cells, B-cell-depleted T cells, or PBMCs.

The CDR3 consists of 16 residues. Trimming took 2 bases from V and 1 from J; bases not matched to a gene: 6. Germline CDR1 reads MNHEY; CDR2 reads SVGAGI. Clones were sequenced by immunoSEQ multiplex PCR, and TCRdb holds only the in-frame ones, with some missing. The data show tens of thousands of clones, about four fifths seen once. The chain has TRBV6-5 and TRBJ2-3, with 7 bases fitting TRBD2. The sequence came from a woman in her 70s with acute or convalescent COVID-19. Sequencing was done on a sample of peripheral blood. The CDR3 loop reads CASSYRGGRGTDTQYF. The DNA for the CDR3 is TGTGCCAGCAGTTACAGAGGTGGGAGGGGCACAGATACGCAGTATTTT.